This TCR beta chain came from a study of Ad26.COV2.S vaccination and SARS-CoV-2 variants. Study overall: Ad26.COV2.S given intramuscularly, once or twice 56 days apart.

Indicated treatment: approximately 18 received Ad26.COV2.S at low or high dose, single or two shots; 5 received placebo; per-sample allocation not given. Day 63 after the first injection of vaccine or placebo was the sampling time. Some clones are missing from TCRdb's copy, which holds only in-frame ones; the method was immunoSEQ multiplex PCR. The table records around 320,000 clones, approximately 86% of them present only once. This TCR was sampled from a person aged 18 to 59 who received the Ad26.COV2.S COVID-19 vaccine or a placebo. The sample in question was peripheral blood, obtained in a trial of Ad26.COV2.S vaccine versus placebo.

The CDR3 sequence is CASSLEGQESYTF. The CDR3 region has the DNA TGCGCCAGCAGCTTGGAAGGACAGGAGAGCTACACCTTC. The chain combines TRBV5-1 with TRBJ1-2; 7 nucleotides align to TRBD1. The germline CDR1 and CDR2 sequences are SGHRS and YFSETQ. The CDR3 length is 13 residues. V lost 0 bases, J lost 9 bases, and 5 bases stayed unmatched.